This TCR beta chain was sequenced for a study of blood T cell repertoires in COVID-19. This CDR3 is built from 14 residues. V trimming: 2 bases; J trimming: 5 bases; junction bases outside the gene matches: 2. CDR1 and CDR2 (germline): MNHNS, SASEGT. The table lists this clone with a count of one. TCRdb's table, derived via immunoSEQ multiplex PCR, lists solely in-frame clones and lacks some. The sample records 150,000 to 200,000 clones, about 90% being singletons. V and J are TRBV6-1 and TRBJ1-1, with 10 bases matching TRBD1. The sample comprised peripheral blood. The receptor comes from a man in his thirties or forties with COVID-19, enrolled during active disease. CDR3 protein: CASSEPGQGTEAFF. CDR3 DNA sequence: TGTGCCAGCAGTGAACCGGGACAGGGGACTGAAGCTTTCTTT.